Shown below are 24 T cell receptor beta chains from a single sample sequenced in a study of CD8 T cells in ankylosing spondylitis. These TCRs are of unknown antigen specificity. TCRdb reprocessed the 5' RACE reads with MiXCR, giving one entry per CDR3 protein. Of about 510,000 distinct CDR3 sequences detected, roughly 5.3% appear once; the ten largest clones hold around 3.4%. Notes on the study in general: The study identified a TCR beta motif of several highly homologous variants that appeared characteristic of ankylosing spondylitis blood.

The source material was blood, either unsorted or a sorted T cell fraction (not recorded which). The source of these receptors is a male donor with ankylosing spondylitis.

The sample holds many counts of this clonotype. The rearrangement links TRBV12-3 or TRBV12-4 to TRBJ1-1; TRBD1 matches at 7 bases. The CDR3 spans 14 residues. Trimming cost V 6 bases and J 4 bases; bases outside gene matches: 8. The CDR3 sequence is CASSLQGRTTEAFF. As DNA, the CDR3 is TGTGCCAGCAGCCTACAGGGGAGGACCACTGAAGCTTTCTTT.

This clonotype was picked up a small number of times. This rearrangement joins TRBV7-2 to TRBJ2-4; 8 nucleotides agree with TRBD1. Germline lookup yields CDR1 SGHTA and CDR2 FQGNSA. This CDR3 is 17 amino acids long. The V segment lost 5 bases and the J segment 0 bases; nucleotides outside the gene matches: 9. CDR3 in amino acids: CASSAGQGAIAKNIQYF. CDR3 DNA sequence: TGTGCCAGCAGCGCCGGGCAGGGGGCCATAGCCAAAAACATTCAGTACTTC.

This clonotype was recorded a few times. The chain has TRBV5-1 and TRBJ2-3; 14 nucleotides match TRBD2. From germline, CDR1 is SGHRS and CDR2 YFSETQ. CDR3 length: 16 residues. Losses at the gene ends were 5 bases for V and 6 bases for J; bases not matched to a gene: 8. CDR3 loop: CASRAGLAGVRDTQYF. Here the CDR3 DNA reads TGCGCCAGCAGAGCGGGACTAGCGGGAGTAAGGGATACGCAGTATTTT.

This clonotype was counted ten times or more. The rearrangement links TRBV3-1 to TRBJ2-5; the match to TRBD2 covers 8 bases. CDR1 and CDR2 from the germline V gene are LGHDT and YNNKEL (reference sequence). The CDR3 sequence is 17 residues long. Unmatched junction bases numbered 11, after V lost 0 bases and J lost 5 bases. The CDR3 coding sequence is TGTGCCAGCAGCCAAGATCGGGGGGGATCGTTCCGGGAGACCCAGTACTTC. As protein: CASSQDRGGSFRETQYF.

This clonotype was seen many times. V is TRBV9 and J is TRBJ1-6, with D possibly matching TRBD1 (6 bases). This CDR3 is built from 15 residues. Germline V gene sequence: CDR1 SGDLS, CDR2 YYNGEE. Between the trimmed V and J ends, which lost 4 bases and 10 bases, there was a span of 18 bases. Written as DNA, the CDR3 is TGTGCCAGCAGCACGCAAACAGGGTTTGGCTCACCCCTCCACTTT. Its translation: CASSTQTGFGSPLHF.

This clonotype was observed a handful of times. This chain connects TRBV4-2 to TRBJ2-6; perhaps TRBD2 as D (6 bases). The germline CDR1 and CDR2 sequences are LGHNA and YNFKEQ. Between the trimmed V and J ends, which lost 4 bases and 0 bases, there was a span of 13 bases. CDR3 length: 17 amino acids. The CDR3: CASSLGGARSGANVLTF. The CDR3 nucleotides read TGTGCCAGCAGCCTAGGCGGGGCCCGCTCTGGGGCCAACGTCCTGACTTTC.

CDR3 bases: TGTGCCACTCTAGACAGGCGGAGTTCCTACAATGAGCAGTTCTTC. Amino acid sequence: CATLDRRSSYNEQFF. The rearrangement uses TRBV6-2 or TRBV6-3 and TRBJ2-1; D perhaps matches TRBD1 (6 bases). CDR3 length: 15 amino acids. The germline CDR1 and CDR2 sequences are MNHEY and SVGEGT. V was pared by 10 bases and J by 1 base, with 17 bases between.

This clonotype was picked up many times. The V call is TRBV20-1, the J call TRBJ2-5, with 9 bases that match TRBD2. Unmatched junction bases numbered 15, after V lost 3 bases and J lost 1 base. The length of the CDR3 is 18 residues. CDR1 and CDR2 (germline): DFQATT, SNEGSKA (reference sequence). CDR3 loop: CSASPGPPLAGTQETQYF. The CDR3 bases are TGCAGTGCTAGCCCTGGGCCCCCTCTAGCGGGGACCCAAGAGACCCAGTACTTC.

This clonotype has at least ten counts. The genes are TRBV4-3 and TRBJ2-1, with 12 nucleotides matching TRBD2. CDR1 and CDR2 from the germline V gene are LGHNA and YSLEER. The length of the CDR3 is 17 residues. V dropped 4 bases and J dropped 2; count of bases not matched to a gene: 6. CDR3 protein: CASSPGLAGNTYNEQFF. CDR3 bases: TGCGCCAGCAGCCCCGGACTAGCGGGAAATACCTACAATGAGCAGTTCTTC.

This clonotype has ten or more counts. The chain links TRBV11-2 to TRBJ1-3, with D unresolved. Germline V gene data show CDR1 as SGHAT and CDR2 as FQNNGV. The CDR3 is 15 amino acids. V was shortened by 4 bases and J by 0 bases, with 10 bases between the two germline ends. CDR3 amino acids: CASSSTVGSGNTIYF. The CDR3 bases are TGTGCCAGCAGCTCTACAGTAGGCTCTGGAAACACCATATATTTT.

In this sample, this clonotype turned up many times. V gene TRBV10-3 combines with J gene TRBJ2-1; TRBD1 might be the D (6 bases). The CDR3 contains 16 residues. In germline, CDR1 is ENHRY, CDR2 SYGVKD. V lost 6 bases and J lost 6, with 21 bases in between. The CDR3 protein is CAISLPQGTGRNEQFF. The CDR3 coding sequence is TGTGCCATCAGCCTCCCACAGGGAACTGGGCGCAATGAGCAGTTCTTC.

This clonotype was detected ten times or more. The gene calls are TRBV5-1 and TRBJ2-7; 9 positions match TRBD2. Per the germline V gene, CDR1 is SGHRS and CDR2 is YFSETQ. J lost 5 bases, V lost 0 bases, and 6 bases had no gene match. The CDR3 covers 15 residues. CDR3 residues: CASSLVLAGTHEQYF. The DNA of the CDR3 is TGCGCCAGCAGCTTGGTTCTAGCGGGGACTCACGAGCAGTACTTC.

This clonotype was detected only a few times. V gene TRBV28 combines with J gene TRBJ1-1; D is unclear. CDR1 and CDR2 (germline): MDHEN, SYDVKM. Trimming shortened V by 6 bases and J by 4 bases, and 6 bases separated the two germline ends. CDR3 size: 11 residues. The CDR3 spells CASSRITEAFF. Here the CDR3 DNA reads TGTGCCAGCAGCCGGATCACTGAAGCTTTCTTT.

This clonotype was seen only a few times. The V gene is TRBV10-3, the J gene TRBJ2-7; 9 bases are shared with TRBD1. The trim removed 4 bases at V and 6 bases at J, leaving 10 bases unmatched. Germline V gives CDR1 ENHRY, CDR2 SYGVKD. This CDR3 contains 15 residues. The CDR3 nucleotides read TGTGCCATCAGTGGCCTGGGACAGGGTCTGGGCGAGCAGTACTTC. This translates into CAISGLGQGLGEQYF.

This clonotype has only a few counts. The CDR3 loop reads CASSLTSGRGKNIQYF. In DNA form, the CDR3 reads TGCGCCAGCAGCCTGACTAGCGGGAGAGGCAAAAACATTCAGTACTTC. This chain connects TRBV5-1 to TRBJ2-4; TRBD2 aligns across 12 bases. With V trimmed by 4 bases and J by 3 bases, 5 bases remained unmatched. Germline CDR1 and CDR2: SGHRS and YFSETQ. The CDR3 is made up of 16 amino acids.

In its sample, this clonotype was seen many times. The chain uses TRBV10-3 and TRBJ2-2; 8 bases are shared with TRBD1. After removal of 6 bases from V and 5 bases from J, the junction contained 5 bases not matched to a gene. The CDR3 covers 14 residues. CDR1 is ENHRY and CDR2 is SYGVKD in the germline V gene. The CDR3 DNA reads TGTGCCATCAGAGGGACAGGAGGGACCGGGGAGCTGTTTTTT. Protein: CAIRGTGGTGELFF.

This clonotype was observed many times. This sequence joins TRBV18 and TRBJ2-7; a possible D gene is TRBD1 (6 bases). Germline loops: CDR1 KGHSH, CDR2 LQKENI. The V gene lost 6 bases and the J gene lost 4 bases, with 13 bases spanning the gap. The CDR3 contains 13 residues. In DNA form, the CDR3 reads TGTGCCAGCTCCCGCACGGACAGATACGAGCAGTACTTC. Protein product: CASSRTDRYEQYF.

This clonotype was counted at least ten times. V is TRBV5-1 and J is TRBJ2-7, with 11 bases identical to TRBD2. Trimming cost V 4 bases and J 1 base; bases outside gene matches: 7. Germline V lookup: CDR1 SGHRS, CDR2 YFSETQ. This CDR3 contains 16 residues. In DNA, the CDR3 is TGCGCCAGCAGCCCTAGCGGGACTAGCGGATCCTACGAGCAGTACTTC. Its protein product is CASSPSGTSGSYEQYF.

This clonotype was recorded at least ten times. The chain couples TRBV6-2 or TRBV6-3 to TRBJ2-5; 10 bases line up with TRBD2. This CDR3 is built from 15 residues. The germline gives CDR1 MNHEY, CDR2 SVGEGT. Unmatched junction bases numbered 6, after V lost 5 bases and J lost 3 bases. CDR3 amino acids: CASSDLAGGKETQYF. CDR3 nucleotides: TGTGCCAGCAGTGACTTAGCGGGGGGCAAAGAGACCCAGTACTTC.

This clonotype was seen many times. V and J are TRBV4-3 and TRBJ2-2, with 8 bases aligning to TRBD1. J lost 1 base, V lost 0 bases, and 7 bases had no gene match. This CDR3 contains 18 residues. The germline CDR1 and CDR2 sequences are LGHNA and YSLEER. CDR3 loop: CASSQDPWTGKNTGELFF. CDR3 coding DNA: TGCGCCAGCAGCCAAGACCCCTGGACAGGGAAGAACACCGGGGAGCTGTTTTTT.

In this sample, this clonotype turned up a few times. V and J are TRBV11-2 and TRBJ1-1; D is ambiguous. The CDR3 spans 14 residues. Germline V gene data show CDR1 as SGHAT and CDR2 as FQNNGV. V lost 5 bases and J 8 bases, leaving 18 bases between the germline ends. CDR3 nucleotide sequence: TGTGCCAGCAGCCAAGTGGGGTGGACGTCAGAAGCTTTCTTT. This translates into CASSQVGWTSEAFF.

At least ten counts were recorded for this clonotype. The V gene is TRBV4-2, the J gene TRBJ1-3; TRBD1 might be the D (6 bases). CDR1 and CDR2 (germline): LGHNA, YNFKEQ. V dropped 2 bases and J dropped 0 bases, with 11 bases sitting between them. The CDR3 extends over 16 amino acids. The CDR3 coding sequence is TGTGCCAGCAGCCAACAGGGGTTCTCCTCTGGAAACACCATATATTTT. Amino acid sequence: CASSQQGFSSGNTIYF.

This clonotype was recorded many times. The CDR3 nucleotides are TGTGCCAGCAGCTTAGCGCCGAGCCCTGGAAACACCATATATTTT. Translation gives CASSLAPSPGNTIYF. The rearrangement links TRBV7-8 to TRBJ1-3; unclear D gene. This CDR3 region has 15 residues. The germline gives CDR1 SGHVS, CDR2 FQNEAQ. The V end was cut by 0 bases, the J end by 2 bases, with 8 bases between.

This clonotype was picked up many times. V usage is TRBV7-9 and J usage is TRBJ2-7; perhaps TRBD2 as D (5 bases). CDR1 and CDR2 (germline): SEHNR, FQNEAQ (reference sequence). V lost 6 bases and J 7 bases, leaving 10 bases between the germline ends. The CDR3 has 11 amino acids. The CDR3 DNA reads TGTGCCAGCAGAACAACGGGAGAGCAGTACTTC. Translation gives CASRTTGEQYF.